Following are 20 T cell receptor beta chains from one sample sequenced in a study of cytomegalovirus exposure and HLA in healthy donors. Using immunoSEQ multiplex PCR, the repertoire was profiled, and TCRdb retains in-frame clones only, with some absent. In the table there are more than 100,000 clones, more than 70% of which are singletons. Sequencing was done on a sample of PBMCs. These receptors all come from a man aged 30-40 years in good health and CMV-seronegative.

This clone was counted only a few times. J is TRBJ2-7 and V is TRBV6-4, with 9 bases fitting TRBD2. Trimming removed 0 bases from V and 0 bases from J; junction bases left unmatched: 0. Germline V lookup: CDR1 MRHNA, CDR2 SNTAGT. The CDR3 has 15 residues. For the CDR3, the DNA is TGTGCCAGCAGTGACTCGACTAGCGGCTCCTACGAGCAGTACTTC. Translating gives CASSDSTSGSYEQYF.

The J gene is TRBJ2-7, the V gene TRBV18, with TRBD2 matching over 7 bases. CDR1 and CDR2 (germline): KGHSH, LQKENI. V gave up 0 bases and J gave up 6 bases; unmatched junction bases: 5. This CDR3 has 14 residues. The CDR3 coding sequence is TGTGCCAGCTCACCACCTAGCGGGCCCCGCGAGCAGTACTTC. This encodes CASSPPSGPREQYF. Filled out from reference TRBV18 and TRBJ2-7, the complete variable domain reads NAGVMQNPRHLVRRRGQEARLRCSPMKGHSHVYWYRQLPEEGLKFMVYLQKENIIDESGMPKERFSAEFPKEGPSILRIQQVVRGDSAAYFCASSPPSGPREQYFGPGTRLTVT.

The rearrangement joins TRBV5-1 to TRBJ1-5; a possible D gene is TRBD1 (6 bases). V was trimmed by 4 bases and J by 2 bases, leaving 13 bases between them. This CDR3 has 15 amino acids. Germline V gene data show CDR1 as SGHRS and CDR2 as YFSETQ. CDR3 in amino acids: CASSQGEGGNQPQHF. The CDR3 coding sequence is TGCGCCAGCAGCCAAGGGGAGGGGGGCAATCAGCCCCAGCATTTT.

This chain uses TRBV7-2 with TRBJ1-5; D call uncertain. Germline V gene sequence: CDR1 SGHTA, CDR2 FQGNSA. Trimming shortened V by 5 bases and J by 7 bases, and 12 bases separated the two germline ends. This CDR3 is 13 amino acids long. The CDR3 sequence: CASSGSGEQPQHF. CDR3 DNA sequence: TGTGCCAGCAGCGGATCCGGAGAACAGCCCCAGCATTTT.

The CDR3 bases are TGTGCCAGCATGCCAGCGGGAGCCAAAGATACGCAGTATTTT. It translates to CASMPAGAKDTQYF. The chain is built from TRBV25-1 and TRBJ2-3, with 8 positions matching TRBD2. Trimming removed 7 bases from V and 5 bases from J; junction bases left unmatched: 8. In germline, CDR1 is MGHDK, CDR2 SYGVNS. This CDR3 spans 14 amino acids.

The V and J genes are TRBV15 and TRBJ2-5, with 7 bases fitting TRBD2. The CDR3 loop spans 13 amino acids. Per germline, CDR1 LNHNV and CDR2 YYDKDF (reference sequence). Trimming removed 5 bases from V and 4 bases from J; junction bases left unmatched: 4. The CDR3 loop reads CATSLGGAETQYF. Here the CDR3 DNA reads TGTGCCACCAGCCTGGGAGGGGCAGAGACCCAGTACTTC.

The V and J genes are TRBV19 and TRBJ2-7; 7 bases are shared with TRBD2. The CDR3 runs 14 residues. The junction had 5 bases not matched to a gene; V was cut back by 4 bases and J by 2 bases. Germline V lookup: CDR1 LNHDA, CDR2 SQIVND (reference sequence). The CDR3 protein is CASSTWGGTYEQYF. The CDR3 coding sequence is TGTGCCAGTAGTACATGGGGGGGAACCTACGAGCAGTACTTC. The full variable domain, completed using reference TRBV19 and TRBJ2-7, is DGGITQSPKYLFRKEGQNVTLSCEQNLNHDAMYWYRQDPGQGLRLIYYSQIVNDFQKGDIAEGYSVSREKKESFPLTVTSAQKNPTAFYLCASSTWGGTYEQYFGPGTRLTVT.

The CDR3 DNA follows: TGTGCCAGCAGCTTACAGGGCTACGAGCAGTACTTC. Its protein product is CASSLQGYEQYF. The chain carries TRBV7-2 and TRBJ2-7; TRBD1 might be the D (5 bases). This CDR3 comprises 12 residues. Trimming shortened V by 2 bases and J by 3 bases, and 5 bases separated the two germline ends. Per germline, CDR1 SGHTA and CDR2 FQGNSA.

In its sample, this clone was seen a few times. This rearrangement joins TRBV10-1 to TRBJ1-1; D is undetermined. The length of the CDR3 is 15 residues. The germline gives CDR1 WNHNN, CDR2 SYGVQD (reference sequence). Trimming took off 1 base at V and 4 bases at J, with 13 bases between the two ends. CDR3 coding DNA: TGCGCCAGCAGTGAGTTTCTAGGTTCCCGCACTGAAGCTTTCTTT. As protein: CASSEFLGSRTEAFF.

The gene calls are TRBV7-7 and TRBJ2-1; TRBD2 aligns across 7 bases. Looked up from germline, CDR1 is SSHAT and CDR2 is FNYEAQ (reference sequence). J was trimmed by 9 bases and V by 1 base; bases with no gene match: 6. The length of the CDR3 is 14 residues. The CDR3 loop is CASSLEAGVAEQFF. CDR3 nucleotides: TGTGCCAGCAGCTTAGAGGCGGGAGTAGCTGAGCAGTTCTTC.

The chain recombines TRBV29-1 with TRBJ2-7; D unresolved. Germline values: CDR1 SQVTM, CDR2 ANQGSEA. The CDR3 runs 13 residues. V lost 4 bases and J lost 0, with 10 bases in between. In DNA form, the CDR3 reads TGCAGCGTTGCGCGGTCCAGCTCCTACGAGCAGTACTTC. This encodes CSVARSSSYEQYF.

The chain employs TRBV9 and TRBJ1-2, with TRBD1 matching over 8 bases. The CDR3 is 15 residues long. In germline, CDR1 is SGDLS, CDR2 YYNGEE. The V gene end was trimmed by 4 bases and the J gene end by 6 bases; junction bases not matched to a gene: 11. The CDR3, as DNA: TGTGCCAGCAGCCCTCGGACAGGGCCGGGTGATGGCTACACCTTC. It is translated as CASSPRTGPGDGYTF.

The gene calls are TRBV29-1 and TRBJ2-2, with D tentatively TRBD1 (6 bases). Trimming removed 7 bases at V and 1 base at J, with 13 bases between. The germline gives CDR1 SQVTM, CDR2 ANQGSEA. The CDR3 covers 14 residues. The DNA for the CDR3 is TGCAGCGGCGGAGAGGGACAGAACACCGGGGAGCTGTTTTTT. This translates into CSGGEGQNTGELFF.

The gene calls are TRBV13 and TRBJ2-3; TRBD1 agrees at 10 bases. V shed 2 bases and J 3 bases; nucleotides not matched to a gene: 5. The germline V gene has CDR1 PRHDT and CDR2 FYEKMQ (reference sequence). The length of the CDR3 is 16 residues. CDR3 in amino acids: CASSLRDRGGTDTQYF. The CDR3 DNA reads as TGTGCCAGCAGCTTAAGGGACAGGGGTGGGACAGATACGCAGTATTTT.

This clone was observed a single time. J is TRBJ2-7 and V is TRBV2; the match to TRBD1 covers 7 bases. The CDR3 loop spans 13 amino acids. CDR1 and CDR2 (germline): SNHLY, FYNNEI. With V trimmed by 6 bases and J by 4 bases, 6 bases remained unmatched. The DNA of the CDR3 is TGTGCCAGCAGCCGGGACAGTAAATACGAGCAGTACTTC. Translating gives CASSRDSKYEQYF.

Here the CDR3 reads CASSLGVGRGVYEQYF. The CDR3 region has the DNA TGTGCCAGCAGCTTAGGAGTTGGCAGGGGCGTATACGAGCAGTACTTC. The V gene is TRBV13, the J gene TRBJ2-7; maybe TRBD1 (6 bases). This CDR3 comprises 16 residues. V shed 0 bases and J shed 4 bases, with 16 bases lying between them. The germline gives CDR1 PRHDT, CDR2 FYEKMQ (reference sequence).

The genes are TRBV10-1 and TRBJ2-2; 9 bases are shared with TRBD1. CDR3 length equals 14 residues. V shed 7 bases, J shed 4 bases, and the junction held 4 bases outside the gene matches. Germline lookup yields CDR1 WNHNN and CDR2 SYGVQD (reference sequence). This CDR3 is CASTSDRGTGELFF. CDR3 DNA: TGCGCCAGCACGTCGGACAGGGGCACCGGGGAGCTGTTTTTT.

The gene calls are TRBV7-2 and TRBJ1-1, with D uncertain. Germline loops: CDR1 SGHTA, CDR2 FQGNSA. This CDR3 region has 14 residues. V lost 8 bases to trimming and J lost 5 bases, with 18 bases between them. CDR3: CASPFDSSGTEAFF. The CDR3 region has the DNA TGTGCCAGCCCCTTCGACTCGTCGGGGACTGAAGCTTTCTTT.

V usage is TRBV5-6 and J usage is TRBJ2-5; 8 positions match TRBD1. Germline V gene lookup returns CDR1 SGHDT and CDR2 YYEEEE. This CDR3 has 16 residues. Trimming at V came to 4 bases and at J to 3 bases, leaving 11 bases not matched to a gene. The CDR3 sequence is CASSNTMWTGKETQYF. CDR3 DNA: TGTGCCAGCAGCAACACAATGTGGACAGGGAAAGAGACCCAGTACTTC.

As for this clone: Other DNA variants within this sample encode the same CDR3. The V call is TRBV5-4, the J call TRBJ2-2, with a possible D match to TRBD2 (6 bases). The germline V gene has CDR1 SGHNT and CDR2 YYREEE (reference sequence). The V end lost 2 bases, the J end lost 7 bases, and 9 bases lay between the germline ends. The CDR3 runs to 13 residues. The CDR3 is CASSLRGGGELFF. In nucleotides, the CDR3 is TGTGCCAGCAGCTTAAGGGGAGGCGGGGAGCTGTTTTTT.